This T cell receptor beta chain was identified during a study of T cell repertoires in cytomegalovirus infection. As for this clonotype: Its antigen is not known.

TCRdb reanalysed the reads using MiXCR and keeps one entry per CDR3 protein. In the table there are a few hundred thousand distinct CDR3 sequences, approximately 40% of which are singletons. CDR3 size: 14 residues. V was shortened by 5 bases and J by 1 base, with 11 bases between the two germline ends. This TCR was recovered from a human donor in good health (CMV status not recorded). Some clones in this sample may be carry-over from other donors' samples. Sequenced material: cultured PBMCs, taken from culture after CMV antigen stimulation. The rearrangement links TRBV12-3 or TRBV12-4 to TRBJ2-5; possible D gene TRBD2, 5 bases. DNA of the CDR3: TGTGCCAGCAGTAGACTGGAGGTCCAAGAGACCCAGTACTTC. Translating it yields CASSRLEVQETQYF.